The sequence of this TCR beta chain was determined in a study of chemoradiotherapy in HPV16-positive cancers. Overall study: Functional T-cell assays on two HPV16-positive patients' cells defined candidate HPV-specific clones and common TCR motifs. Study-wide results and limits: Non-HPV-specific T cells did not expand in tumors during treatment, whereas candidate HPV-specific clones and E7-related motifs did. For HPV16-positive patients, expanding HPV-responsive T cells associated with longer recurrence-free survival.

Using immunoSEQ multiplex PCR, the repertoire was profiled, and TCRdb retains in-frame clones only, with some absent. The sample comprises tens of thousands of clones, around four fifths of which are singletons, and 3% to 4% rests with the top ten. CDR1 and CDR2 from the germline V gene are MGHDK and SYGVNS. The V end lost 4 bases, the J end lost 1 base, and 8 bases lay between the germline ends. The CDR3 loop spans 14 amino acids. Note on this clone: Its antigen is still unknown.

The receptor was derived from a human donor with HPV-associated anogenital cancer. The sequencing here drew on blood, taken from a patient who underwent chemoradiotherapy. The gene calls are TRBV25-1 and TRBJ1-5; tentative D call: TRBD1 (6 bases). The chain's CDR3 is CASSGGGSNQPQHF. The DNA for the CDR3 is TGTGCCAGCAGTGGAGGGGGGAGCAATCAGCCCCAGCATTTT.